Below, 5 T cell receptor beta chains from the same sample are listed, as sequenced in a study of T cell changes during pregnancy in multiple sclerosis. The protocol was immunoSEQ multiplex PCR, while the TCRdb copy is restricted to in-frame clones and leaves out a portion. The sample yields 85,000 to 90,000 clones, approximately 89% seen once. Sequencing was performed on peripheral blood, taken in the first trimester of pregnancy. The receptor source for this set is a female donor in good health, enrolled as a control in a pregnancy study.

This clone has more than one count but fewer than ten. CDR3 nucleotide sequence: TGCGCCAGCAGCCCTAGCACCCAATACACTGAAGCTTTCTTT. This gives the protein CASSPSTQYTEAFF. The rearrangement uses TRBV5-1 and TRBJ1-1; D remains unclear. V was cut by 4 bases and J by 3 bases, with 13 bases left in between. Germline V gene data show CDR1 as SGHRS and CDR2 as YFSETQ. The CDR3 spans 14 residues. Using reference TRBV5-1 and TRBJ1-1 for the parts outside the CDR3, the full variable domain is KAGVTQTPRYLIKTRGQQVTLSCSPISGHRSVSWYQQTPGQGLQFLFEYFSETQRNKGNFPGRFSGRQFSNSRSEMNVSTLELGDSALYLCASSPSTQYTEAFFGQGTRLTVV.

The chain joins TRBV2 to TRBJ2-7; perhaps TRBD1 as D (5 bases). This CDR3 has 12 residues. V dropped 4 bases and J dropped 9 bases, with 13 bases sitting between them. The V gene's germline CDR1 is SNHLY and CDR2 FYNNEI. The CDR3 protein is CASSAQVLGQYF. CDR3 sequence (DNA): TGTGCCAGCAGTGCACAGGTCCTTGGGCAGTACTTC. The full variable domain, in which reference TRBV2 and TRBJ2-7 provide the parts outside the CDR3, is EPEVTQTPSHQVTQMGQEVILRCVPISNHLYFYWYRQILGQKVEFLVSFYNNEISEKSEIFDDQFSVERPDGSNFTLKIRSTKLEDSAMYFCASSAQVLGQYFGPGTRLTVT.

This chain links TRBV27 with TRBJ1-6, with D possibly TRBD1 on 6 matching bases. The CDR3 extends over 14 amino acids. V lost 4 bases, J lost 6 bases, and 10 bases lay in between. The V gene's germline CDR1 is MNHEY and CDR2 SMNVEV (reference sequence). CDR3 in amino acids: CASSSGQLNSPLHF. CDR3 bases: TGTGCCAGCAGTTCCGGACAGCTTAATTCACCCCTCCACTTT.

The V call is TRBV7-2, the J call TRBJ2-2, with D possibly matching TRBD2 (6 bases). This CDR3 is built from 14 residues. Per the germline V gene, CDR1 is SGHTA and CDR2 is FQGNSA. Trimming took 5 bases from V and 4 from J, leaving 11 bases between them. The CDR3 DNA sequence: TGTGCCAGCAGCGTAACGGGACTCACCGGGGAGCTGTTTTTT. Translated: CASSVTGLTGELFF.

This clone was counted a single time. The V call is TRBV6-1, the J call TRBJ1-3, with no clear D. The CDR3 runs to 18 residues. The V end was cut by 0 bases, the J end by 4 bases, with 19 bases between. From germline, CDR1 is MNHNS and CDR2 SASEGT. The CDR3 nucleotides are TGTGCCAGCAGTGAAGCCCTCATTACTGCCGCGGGCGGAAACACCATATATTTT. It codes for CASSEALITAAGGNTIYF.